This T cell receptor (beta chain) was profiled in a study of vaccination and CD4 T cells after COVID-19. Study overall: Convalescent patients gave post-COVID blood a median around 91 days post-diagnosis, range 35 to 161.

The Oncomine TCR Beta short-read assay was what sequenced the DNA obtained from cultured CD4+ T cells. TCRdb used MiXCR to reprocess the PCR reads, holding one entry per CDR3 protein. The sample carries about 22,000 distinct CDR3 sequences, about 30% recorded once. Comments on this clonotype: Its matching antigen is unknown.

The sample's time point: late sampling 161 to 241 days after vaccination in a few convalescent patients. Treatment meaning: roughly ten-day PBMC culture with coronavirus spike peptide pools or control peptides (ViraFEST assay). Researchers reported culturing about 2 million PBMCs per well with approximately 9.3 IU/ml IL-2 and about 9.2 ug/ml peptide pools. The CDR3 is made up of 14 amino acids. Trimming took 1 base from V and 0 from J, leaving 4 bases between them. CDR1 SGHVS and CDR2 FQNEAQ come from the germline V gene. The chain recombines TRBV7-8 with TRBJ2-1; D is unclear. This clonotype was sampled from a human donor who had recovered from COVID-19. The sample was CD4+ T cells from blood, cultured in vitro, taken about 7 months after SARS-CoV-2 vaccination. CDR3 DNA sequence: TGTGCCAGCAGCTTAGGTTTCTCCTACAATGAGCAGTTCTTC. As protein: CASSLGFSYNEQFF.